This record looks at one T cell receptor (beta chain) sequence and its context. The target antigen is unknown. Sequencing was performed with immunoSEQ multiplex PCR; in TCRdb, only in-frame clones are kept and a portion is missing. The profile shows about 170,000 clones, approximately 92% of them singletons. The data belong to a study of T cell responses to AZD1222 COVID-19 vaccine. Points from the study as a whole: Only a handful of people who got AZD1222 tested seropositive at baseline. Spike-specific TCRs gained breadth and depth after people received two AZD1222 doses.

Trimming took off 5 bases at V and 4 bases at J, with 15 bases between the two ends. This CDR3 region has 14 residues. Germline CDR1 and CDR2: LNHDA and SQIVND (reference sequence). Sequencing was performed on peripheral blood, taken on day 0 of AZD1222 vaccination. This clonotype was obtained from an adult in good health. The rearrangement joins TRBV19 to TRBJ2-7; TRBD1 or TRBD2 may be the D gene (5 bases each). The CDR3 DNA reads TGTGCCAGTAGTCCCCGGGAAGGGGAATACGAGCAGTACTTC. It codes for CASSPREGEYEQYF.